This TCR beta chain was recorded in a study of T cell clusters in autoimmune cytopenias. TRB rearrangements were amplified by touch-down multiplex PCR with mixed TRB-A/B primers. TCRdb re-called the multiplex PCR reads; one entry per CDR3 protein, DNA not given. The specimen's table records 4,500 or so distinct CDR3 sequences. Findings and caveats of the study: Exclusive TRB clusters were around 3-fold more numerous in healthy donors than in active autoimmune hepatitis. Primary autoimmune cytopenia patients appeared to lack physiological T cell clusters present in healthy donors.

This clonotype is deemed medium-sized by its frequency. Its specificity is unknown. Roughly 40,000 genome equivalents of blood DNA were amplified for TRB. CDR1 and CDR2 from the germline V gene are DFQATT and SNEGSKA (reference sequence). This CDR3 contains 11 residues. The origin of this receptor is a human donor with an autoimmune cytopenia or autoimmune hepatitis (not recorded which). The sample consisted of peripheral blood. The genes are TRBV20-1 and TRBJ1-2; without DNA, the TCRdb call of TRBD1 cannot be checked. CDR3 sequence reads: CSGGQFYGYTF.